This entry describes one T cell receptor (beta chain). This sample was included in a study of CD8 T cells in Susac syndrome. Random-hexamer reverse transcription was applied to roughly 0.5 to 1 ug RNA. One entry per CDR3 protein, called by TCRdb with MiXCR from the immunoSEQ multiplex PCR reads. The data hold around 130,000 distinct CDR3 sequences, with 95% to 96% observed a single time. Trimming pared 6 bases from V and 3 bases from J, leaving 15 bases between. This CDR3 spans 16 amino acids. Germline V CDR1 and CDR2: MNHNY, SVGAGI (reference sequence). What was sequenced was CD4+ T cells from PBMCs. The chain joins TRBV6-6 to TRBJ2-6; no clear D gene. The sequence derives from a human donor with Susac syndrome. The CDR3 nucleotides are TGTGCCAGCAGACCACGCACCGCTCTTGGGGCCAACGTCCTGACTTTC. Encoded protein: CASRPRTALGANVLTF.